These 31 T cell receptor beta chains share one sample of origin, sequenced in a study of OX40 agonist ivuxolimab in advanced cancers. Profiled with immunoSEQ multiplex PCR; TCRdb holds only in-frame clones, not every one. Of more than 20,000 clones listed, roughly 80% are singletons. Sequencing used CD4+ or CD8+ T cells sorted from blood, obtained in a trial of the OX40 agonist ivuxolimab. Receptor source: an adult with an advanced solid tumor such as melanoma, head and neck, liver or kidney cancer.

This sequence joins TRBV18 and TRBJ1-3; no clear D gene. The V and J ends lost 3 bases and 1 base respectively, with 7 bases between them. Per germline, CDR1 KGHSH and CDR2 LQKENI. The CDR3 runs 14 residues. In DNA form, the CDR3 reads TGTGCCAGCTCACCCAGTGAATCTGGAAACACCATATATTTT. Encoded protein: CASSPSESGNTIYF.

The V call is TRBV28, the J call TRBJ2-7; TRBD1 might be the D (5 bases). V gave up 2 bases and J gave up 0 bases, with 23 bases separating them. This CDR3 is 19 amino acids long. Germline V gene lookup returns CDR1 MDHEN and CDR2 SYDVKM. CDR3 coding DNA: TGTGCCAGCAGTTTACCCCCCCGACAGCGTACCTCCAGCTCCTACGAGCAGTACTTC. Translating gives CASSLPPRQRTSSSYEQYF. Drawing the rest from reference TRBV28 and TRBJ2-7, the complete variable domain is DVKVTQSSRYLVKRTGEKVFLECVQDMDHENMFWYRQDPGLGLRLIYFSYDVKMKEKGDIPEGYSVSREKKERFSLILESASTNQTSMYLCASSLPPRQRTSSSYEQYFGPGTRLTVT.

The chain is built from TRBV28 and TRBJ2-7, with 8 bases aligning to TRBD2. The junction had 10 bases not matched to a gene; V was cut back by 3 bases and J by 0 bases. Germline-derived CDR1 and CDR2 are MDHEN and SYDVKM. This CDR3 has 17 residues. In nucleotides, the CDR3 is TGTGCCAGCAGTTTCCCCCCGAGCGGGACTAGCTCCTACGAGCAGTACTTC. Protein sequence: CASSFPPSGTSSYEQYF.

This clone was detected a few times. The chain recombines TRBV19 with TRBJ1-1; no definite D call. Germline CDR1 and CDR2: LNHDA and SQIVND (reference sequence). The CDR3 spans 14 residues. Trimming removed 4 bases from V and 3 bases from J, with 12 bases in between. In DNA form, the CDR3 reads TGTGCCAGTAGTAATGGAGGAAAGTACACTGAAGCTTTCTTT. It translates to CASSNGGKYTEAFF.

The CDR3 protein is CASSLAGELFF. As DNA, the CDR3 is TGTGCCAGCAGTTTAGCCGGGGAGCTGTTTTTT. The rearrangement uses TRBV28 and TRBJ2-2; D unclear. In germline, CDR1 is MDHEN, CDR2 SYDVKM. The CDR3 runs to 11 residues. V lost 2 bases to trimming and J lost 6 bases, with 1 base between them.

This clone turned up a few times. This sample includes further DNA sequences coding for the same CDR3. The V and J genes are TRBV30 and TRBJ2-2; 11 bases fit TRBD2. V shed 7 bases, J shed 1 base, and the junction held 5 bases outside the gene matches. CDR3 length equals 15 residues. Germline V gene sequence: CDR1 GTSNPN, CDR2 SVGIG (reference sequence). The CDR3 DNA sequence: TGTGCCTCAGGACTAGCGGGCCTGAACACCGGGGAGCTGTTTTTT. It codes for CASGLAGLNTGELFF.

This sequence joins TRBV13 and TRBJ1-5; D uncertain. CDR3 size: 15 residues. Trimming pared 3 bases from V and 0 bases from J, leaving 9 bases between. Germline assignment: CDR1 PRHDT and CDR2 FYEKMQ (reference sequence). CDR3 sequence: CASSFRGYSNQPQHF. The DNA for the CDR3 is TGTGCCAGCAGCTTCCGGGGTTATAGCAATCAGCCCCAGCATTTT.

V and J are TRBV5-1 and TRBJ2-5, with a tentative D call TRBD2 (7 bases). The germline CDR1 and CDR2 sequences are SGHRS and YFSETQ. There are 15 residues in the CDR3. Trimming left V 3 bases short and J 0 bases short, with 12 bases between. CDR3 DNA sequence: TGCGCCAGCAGCTGGGGGGGCAGGGACCAAGAGACCCAGTACTTC. Protein product: CASSWGGRDQETQYF.

V gene TRBV9 combines with J gene TRBJ2-3, with 9 bases matching TRBD2. This CDR3 spans 16 amino acids. V was clipped by 4 bases and J by 0 bases; unmatched bases: 6. Looked up from germline, CDR1 is SGDLS and CDR2 is YYNGEE. CDR3 DNA sequence: TGTGCCAGCAGCTCAGCGGGAGGAGAGAGCACAGATACGCAGTATTTT. Amino acid sequence: CASSSAGGESTDTQYF.

The J gene is TRBJ2-3, the V gene TRBV11-2, with TRBD2 matching over 14 bases. Trimming cost V 5 bases and J 5 bases; bases outside gene matches: 9. The CDR3 covers 17 residues. The germline gives CDR1 SGHAT, CDR2 FQNNGV. CDR3 sequence: CASSRLAGGSGKDTQYF. Here the CDR3 DNA reads TGTGCCAGCAGCCGACTAGCGGGAGGGTCTGGGAAAGATACGCAGTATTTT. The full variable domain, in which reference TRBV11-2 and TRBJ2-3 provide the parts outside the CDR3, is EAGVAQSPRYKIIEKRQSVAFWCNPISGHATLYWYQQILGQGPKLLIQFQNNGVVDDSQLPKDRFSAERLKGVDSTLKIQPAKLEDSAVYLCASSRLAGGSGKDTQYFGPGTRLTVL.

This clone was seen a handful of times. The chain uses TRBV28 and TRBJ2-7; D may be TRBD2 (6 bases). The ends were cut back, 6 bases at V and 3 bases at J, with 12 bases in the middle. The germline gives CDR1 MDHEN, CDR2 SYDVKM. CDR3 length equals 13 residues. The CDR3 bases are TGTGCCAGCAGATTCGGGACTGACTACGAGCAGTACTTC. Residues: CASRFGTDYEQYF.

This chain joins TRBV30 and TRBJ1-6; no firm D call. Germline CDR1 reads GTSNPN; CDR2 reads SVGIG (reference sequence). This CDR3 contains 15 residues. The germline V and J ends were trimmed by 5 bases and 8 bases, with 19 bases remaining between them. CDR3 sequence (DNA): TGTGCCTGGGCTTCACGGTCCCTAGATCATTCACCCCTCCACTTT. It is translated as CAWASRSLDHSPLHF.

The V and J genes are TRBV4-1 and TRBJ2-1; TRBD2 agrees at 9 bases. CDR1 is MGHRA and CDR2 is YSYEKL in the germline V gene. V lost 6 bases, J lost 5 bases, and 8 bases stayed unmatched. There are 15 residues in the CDR3. CDR3 coding DNA: TGCGCCAGCAGGGGGATAGCGGGAGCTCACAATGAGCAGTTCTTC. Protein sequence: CASRGIAGAHNEQFF.

V gene TRBV6-5 combines with J gene TRBJ1-5; D possibly corresponds to TRBD1 (5 bases). Trimming left V 6 bases short and J 3 bases short, with 12 bases between. The CDR3 extends over 14 amino acids. Germline CDR1 reads MNHEY; CDR2 reads SVGAGI. CDR3 region: CASSLDSLNQPQHF. In nucleotides, the CDR3 is TGTGCCAGCAGCCTAGACAGCCTCAATCAGCCCCAGCATTTT.

The CDR3 loop is CATETGASRETQYF. The CDR3 DNA is TGTGCCACTGAAACAGGGGCGTCGAGAGAGACCCAGTACTTC. The chain links TRBV10-3 to TRBJ2-5; TRBD1 matches 7 bases. Unmatched junction bases numbered 12, after V lost 10 bases and J lost 4 bases. Per the germline V gene, CDR1 is ENHRY and CDR2 is SYGVKD. CDR3 length: 14 residues.

The chain carries TRBV27 and TRBJ2-3; a possible D gene is TRBD1 (6 bases). This CDR3 comprises 16 residues. V lost 0 bases and J lost 2, with 12 bases in between. CDR1 is MNHEY, CDR2 SMNVEV, per germline (reference sequence). The CDR3 coding sequence is TGTGCCAGCAGTTTATCGTGGGACACTAACACAGATACGCAGTATTTT. Its translation: CASSLSWDTNTDTQYF.

This clone occurred a few times. This sequence joins TRBV27 and TRBJ1-5, with TRBD1 identical over 7 bases. V lost 6 bases to trimming and J lost 6 bases; unmatched junction nucleotides: 5. Germline V gene data show CDR1 as MNHEY and CDR2 as SMNVEV (reference sequence). The CDR3 consists of 13 residues. In DNA form, the CDR3 reads TGTGCCAGCAGCACAGGGGAGAGTCAGCCCCAGCATTTT. This codes for CASSTGESQPQHF.

In this sample, this clone turned up a few times. The chain links TRBV27 to TRBJ1-1; a possible D gene is TRBD1 (6 bases). The V gene lost 5 bases and the J gene lost 4 bases, with 17 bases spanning the gap. The CDR3 consists of 15 residues. Per the germline V gene, CDR1 is MNHEY and CDR2 is SMNVEV (reference sequence). In DNA form, the CDR3 reads TGTGCCAGCAGTCTCCGGCAGGGGTCGGCCACTGAAGCTTTCTTT. As protein: CASSLRQGSATEAFF.

This chain joins TRBV9 and TRBJ2-3; TRBD2 matches 10 bases. Germline V CDR1 and CDR2: SGDLS, YYNGEE. The CDR3 is made up of 16 amino acids. Germline trimming cut 2 bases from V and 3 bases from J; bases unmatched to any gene: 6. CDR3 sequence: CASSVGTSVFTDTQYF. The DNA of the CDR3 is TGTGCCAGCAGCGTCGGGACTAGCGTTTTTACAGATACGCAGTATTTT. Full variable domain (rest looked up from reference TRBV9 and TRBJ2-3): DSGVTQTPKHLITATGQRVTLRCSPRSGDLSVYWYQQSLDQGLQFLIQYYNGEERAKGNILERFSAQQFPDLHSELNLSSLELGDSALYFCASSVGTSVFTDTQYFGPGTRLTVL.

The chain has TRBV6-5 and TRBJ1-3; weak D call: TRBD1 (5 bases). The CDR3 length is 14 residues. The V and J ends lost 2 bases and 4 bases respectively, with 9 bases between them. Germline V gene sequence: CDR1 MNHEY, CDR2 SVGAGI. CDR3 sequence reads: CASSYRTLGNTIYF. The CDR3 DNA is TGTGCCAGCAGTTACCGGACACTCGGAAACACCATATATTTT.

The V and J genes are TRBV7-8 and TRBJ2-5, with a weak D call TRBD2 (6 bases). This CDR3 is built from 16 residues. Trimming left V 1 base short and J 3 bases short, with 15 bases between. From germline, CDR1 is SGHVS and CDR2 FQNEAQ. The DNA of the CDR3 is TGTGCCAGCAGCTTAGAGGGTACGGGGGTGGAAGAGACCCAGTACTTC. Translation: CASSLEGTGVEETQYF. Supplemented by reference TRBV7-8 and TRBJ2-5, the full variable domain reads GAGVSQSPRYKVAKRGQDVALRCDPISGHVSLFWYQQALGQGPEFLTYFQNEAQLDKSGLPSDRFFAERPEGSVSTLKIQRTQQEDSAVYLCASSLEGTGVEETQYFGPGTRLLVL.

This chain joins TRBV27 and TRBJ2-7; 8 nucleotides line up with TRBD1. Germline-derived CDR1 and CDR2 are MNHEY and SMNVEV (reference sequence). V lost 3 bases, J lost 0 bases, and 7 bases stayed unmatched. The CDR3 runs to 16 residues. CDR3 DNA sequence: TGTGCCAGCAGTTTGTCTGACAGGGGCCACTCCTACGAGCAGTACTTC. It codes for CASSLSDRGHSYEQYF.

The genes are TRBV27 and TRBJ2-7, with a weak D call TRBD2 (6 bases). Trimming removed 2 bases at V and 3 bases at J, with 8 bases between. Germline V gene data show CDR1 as MNHEY and CDR2 as SMNVEV (reference sequence). This CDR3 has 13 amino acids. CDR3 coding DNA: TGTGCCAGCAGTTTAGGGGGGTTCTACGAGCAGTACTTC. This gives the protein CASSLGGFYEQYF.

The V gene is TRBV5-1, the J gene TRBJ1-1; D is unresolved. CDR3 length: 13 residues. Looked up from germline, CDR1 is SGHRS and CDR2 is YFSETQ. The germline V and J ends were trimmed by 0 bases and 3 bases, with 6 bases remaining between them. The CDR3 DNA is TGCGCCAGCAGCTTGGAATTCTACACTGAAGCTTTCTTT. Its translation: CASSLEFYTEAFF.

V and J are TRBV28 and TRBJ2-3; D unresolved. CDR1 and CDR2 from the germline V gene are MDHEN and SYDVKM. V lost 8 bases to trimming and J lost 5 bases, with 8 bases between them. This CDR3 has 11 residues. CDR3 residues: CASGSGDTQYF. CDR3 DNA: TGTGCCAGCGGCTCCGGAGATACGCAGTATTTT.

The chain carries TRBV4-1 and TRBJ2-1, with 8 nucleotides matching TRBD2. The trim removed 4 bases at V and 6 bases at J, leaving 8 bases unmatched. The CDR3 has 15 amino acids. Germline CDR1 and CDR2: MGHRA and YSYEKL. CDR3 nucleotides: TGCGCCAGCAGCCTTCAGAGCGGGAGAGGCAATGAGCAGTTCTTC. It translates to CASSLQSGRGNEQFF.

The genes are TRBV19 and TRBJ2-7; TRBD1 agrees at 7 bases. With 1 base clipped from V and 5 bases from J, the junction kept 2 bases outside the gene matches. CDR1 and CDR2 from the germline V gene are LNHDA and SQIVND (reference sequence). The CDR3 runs 13 residues. CDR3 residues: CASSIGGGHEQYF. The CDR3 region has the DNA TGTGCCAGTAGTATAGGAGGGGGCCACGAGCAGTACTTC.

Only a few counts were recorded for this clone. J is TRBJ2-2 and V is TRBV4-1, with 9 bases aligning to TRBD1. Trimming cost V 1 base and J 4 bases; bases outside gene matches: 4. The CDR3 has 16 residues. The germline V gene encodes CDR1 MGHRA and CDR2 YSYEKL. CDR3: CASSQAGTGSTGELFF. The CDR3, as DNA: TGCGCCAGCAGCCAAGCCGGGACAGGGTCCACCGGGGAGCTGTTTTTT.

The rearrangement joins TRBV6-1 to TRBJ2-1, with TRBD2 matching over 12 bases. Germline V gives CDR1 MNHNS, CDR2 SASEGT. The CDR3 sequence is 14 residues long. V was clipped by 11 bases and J by 6 bases; unmatched bases: 8. In nucleotides, the CDR3 is TGTGCCCTTAGCGGACTAGCGGGATCCAATGAGCAGTTCTTC. Translating gives CALSGLAGSNEQFF.

The V and J genes are TRBV7-6 and TRBJ2-5; 7 bases agree with TRBD1. The assigned J gene may be wrong: the sequence end matches TRBJ2-7 better. The CDR3 contains 16 residues. CDR1 and CDR2 from the germline V gene are SGHVS and FNYEAQ. CDR3: CASSSLGQAKWYEQYF. Here the CDR3 DNA reads TGTGCCAGCAGCTCCTTAGGACAGGCCAAATGGTACGAGCAGTACTTC.

CDR3 nucleotides: TGTGCCAGCAGTTTATTTGGGGACAGGGGAATAAATGGCTACACCTTC. This sequence encodes CASSLFGDRGINGYTF. The chain links TRBV27 to TRBJ1-2; TRBD1 matches 10 bases. Trimming cost V 1 base and J 6 bases; bases outside gene matches: 8. Looked up from germline, CDR1 is MNHEY and CDR2 is SMNVEV (reference sequence). The CDR3 has 16 residues.